Sequencing of this TCR beta chain was carried out in a study of blood T cell repertoires in COVID-19. About the study: Collection of acute and convalescent COVID-19 samples took place in the United States, Italy and Spain. The cDNA or gDNA used as material had been derived from T cells, B-cell-depleted T cells, or PBMCs.

Germline CDR1 MRHNA, CDR2 SNTAGT. The CDR3 has 15 amino acids. V was pared by 3 bases and J by 3 bases, with 13 bases between. Under the authors' procedure: Estimation of nucleated cell counts was performed using reference gene primer amplification. The data were produced by immunoSEQ multiplex PCR, yet TCRdb's version contains in-frame clones alone and is incomplete. That table is the source of V, J and clone size, and D and trimming were worked out from the DNA. The data show 95,000 to 110,000 clones, 85% to 90% seen once. The TCR was taken from a human donor in a cohort sampled during active COVID-19. The chain employs TRBV6-4 and TRBJ2-3, with D perhaps matching TRBD2 (5 bases). Sequencing was carried out using peripheral blood. CDR3 DNA sequence: TGTGCCAGCAGTGAGAGTTCGGGGAGTACAGATACGCAGTATTTT. This encodes CASSESSGSTDTQYF.